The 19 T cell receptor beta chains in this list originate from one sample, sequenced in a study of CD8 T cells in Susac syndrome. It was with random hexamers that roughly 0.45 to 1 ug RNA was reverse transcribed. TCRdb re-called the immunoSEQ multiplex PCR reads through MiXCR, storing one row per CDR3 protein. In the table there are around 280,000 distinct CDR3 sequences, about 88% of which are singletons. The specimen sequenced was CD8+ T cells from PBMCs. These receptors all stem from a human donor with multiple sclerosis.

CDR3: CASSAQLAGLTEQFF. The CDR3 nucleotides are TGTGCCAGCAGCGCCCAACTAGCGGGGCTGACCGAGCAGTTCTTC. This sequence joins TRBV7-2 and TRBJ2-1, with TRBD2 matching 10 bases. With 5 bases clipped from V and 10 bases from J, the junction kept 11 bases outside the gene matches. CDR1 and CDR2 (germline): SGHTA, FQGNSA. This CDR3 is built from 15 residues.

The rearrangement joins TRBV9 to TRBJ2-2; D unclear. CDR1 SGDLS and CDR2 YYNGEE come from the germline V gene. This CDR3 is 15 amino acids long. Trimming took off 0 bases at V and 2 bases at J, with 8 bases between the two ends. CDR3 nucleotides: TGTGCCAGCAGCGTAGGGGGTTCCAACACCGGGGAGCTGTTTTTT. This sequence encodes CASSVGGSNTGELFF.

The CDR3 region is CAMAGETYEQYF. CDR3 DNA sequence: TGTGCCATGGCGGGGGAAACCTACGAGCAGTACTTC. V gene TRBV10-3 combines with J gene TRBJ2-7; TRBD2 matches 7 bases. Germline CDR1 reads ENHRY; CDR2 reads SYGVKD. The CDR3 contains 12 residues. J was trimmed by 2 bases and V by 9 bases; bases with no gene match: 4.

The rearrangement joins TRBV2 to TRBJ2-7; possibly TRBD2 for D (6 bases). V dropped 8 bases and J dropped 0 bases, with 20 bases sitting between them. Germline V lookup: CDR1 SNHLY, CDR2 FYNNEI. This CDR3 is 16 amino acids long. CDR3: CASLRRAAGPSYEQYF. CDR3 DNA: TGTGCCAGCCTGAGGAGGGCAGCCGGTCCCTCCTACGAGCAGTACTTC.

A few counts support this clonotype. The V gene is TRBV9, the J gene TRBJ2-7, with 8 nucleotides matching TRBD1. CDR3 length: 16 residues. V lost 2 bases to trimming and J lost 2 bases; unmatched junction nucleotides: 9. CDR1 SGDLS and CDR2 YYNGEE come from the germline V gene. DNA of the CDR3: TGTGCCAGCAGCGTCTCAGGAAACAGGGGGACCTACGAGCAGTACTTC. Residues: CASSVSGNRGTYEQYF.

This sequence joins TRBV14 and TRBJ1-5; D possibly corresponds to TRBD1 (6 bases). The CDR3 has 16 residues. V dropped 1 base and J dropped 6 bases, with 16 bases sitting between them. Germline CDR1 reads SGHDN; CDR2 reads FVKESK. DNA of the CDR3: TGTGCCAGCAGCCAAGTAGGGCCGGACAGTTGTCAGCCCCAGCATTTT. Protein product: CASSQVGPDSCQPQHF. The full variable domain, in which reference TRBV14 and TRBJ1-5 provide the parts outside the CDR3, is EAGVTQFPSHSVIEKGQTVTLRCDPISGHDNLYWYRRVMGKEIKFLLHFVKESKQDESGMPNNRFLAERTGGTYSTLKVQPAELEDSGVYFCASSQVGPDSCQPQHFGDGTRLSIL.

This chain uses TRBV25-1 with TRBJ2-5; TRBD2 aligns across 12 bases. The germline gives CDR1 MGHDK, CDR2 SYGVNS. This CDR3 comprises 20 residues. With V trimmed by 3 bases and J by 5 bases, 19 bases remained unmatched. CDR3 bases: TGTGCCAGCAGTGATCCATCACCCAGACTAGCGGGAGAGTATGGGGAGACCCAGTACTTC. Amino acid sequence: CASSDPSPRLAGEYGETQYF.

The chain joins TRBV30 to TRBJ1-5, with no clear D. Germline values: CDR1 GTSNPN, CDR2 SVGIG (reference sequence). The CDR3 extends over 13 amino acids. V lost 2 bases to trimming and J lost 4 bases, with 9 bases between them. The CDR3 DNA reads TGTGCCTGGAGTAGGTCAGAAAATCAGCCCCAGCATTTT. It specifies CAWSRSENQPQHF.

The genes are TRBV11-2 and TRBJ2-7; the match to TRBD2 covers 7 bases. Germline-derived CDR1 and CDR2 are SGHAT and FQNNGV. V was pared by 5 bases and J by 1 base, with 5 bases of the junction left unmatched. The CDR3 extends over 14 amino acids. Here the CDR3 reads CASSPASGSYEQYF. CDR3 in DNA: TGTGCCAGCAGCCCAGCTAGCGGTTCCTACGAGCAGTACTTC.

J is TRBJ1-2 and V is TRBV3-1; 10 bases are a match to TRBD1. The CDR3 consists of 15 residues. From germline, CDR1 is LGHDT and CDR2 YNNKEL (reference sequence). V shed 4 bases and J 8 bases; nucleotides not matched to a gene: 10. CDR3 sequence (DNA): TGTGCCAGCAGCCTGTCGGGACAGGGGCTAGGAGGCTACACCTTC. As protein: CASSLSGQGLGGYTF.

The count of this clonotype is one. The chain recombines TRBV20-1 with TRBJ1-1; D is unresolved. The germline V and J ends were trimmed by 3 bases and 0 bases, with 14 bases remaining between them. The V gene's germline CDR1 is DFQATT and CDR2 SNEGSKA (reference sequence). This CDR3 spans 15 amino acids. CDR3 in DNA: TGCAGTGCTAGGAACTCACAACACATGAACACTGAAGCTTTCTTT. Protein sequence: CSARNSQHMNTEAFF.

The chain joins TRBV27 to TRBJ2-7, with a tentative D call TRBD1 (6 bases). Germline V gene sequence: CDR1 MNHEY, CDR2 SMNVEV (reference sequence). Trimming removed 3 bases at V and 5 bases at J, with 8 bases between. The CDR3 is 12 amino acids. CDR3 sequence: CASSLSGDEQYF. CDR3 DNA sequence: TGTGCCAGCAGTTTGTCAGGGGACGAGCAGTACTTC.

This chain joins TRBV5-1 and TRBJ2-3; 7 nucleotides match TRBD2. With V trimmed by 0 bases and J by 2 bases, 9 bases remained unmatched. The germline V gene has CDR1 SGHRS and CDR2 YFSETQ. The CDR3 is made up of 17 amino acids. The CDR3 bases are TGCGCCAGCAGCTTGGCGGGGCTAGCGGAACTCACAGATACGCAGTATTTT. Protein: CASSLAGLAELTDTQYF.

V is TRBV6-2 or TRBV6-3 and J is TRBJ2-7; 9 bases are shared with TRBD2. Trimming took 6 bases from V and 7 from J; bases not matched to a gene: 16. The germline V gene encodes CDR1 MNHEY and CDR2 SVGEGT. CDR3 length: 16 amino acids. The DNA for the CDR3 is TGTGCCAGCAGACGACAGTTAGCGGGAGCCTCCGGGGAGCAGTACTTC. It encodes CASRRQLAGASGEQYF.

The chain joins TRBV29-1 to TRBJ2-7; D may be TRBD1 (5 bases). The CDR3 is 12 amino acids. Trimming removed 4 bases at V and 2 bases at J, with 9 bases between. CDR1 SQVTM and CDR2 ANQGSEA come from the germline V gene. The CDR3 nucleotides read TGCAGCGTTGCGGACACGACCTACGAGCAGTACTTC. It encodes CSVADTTYEQYF.

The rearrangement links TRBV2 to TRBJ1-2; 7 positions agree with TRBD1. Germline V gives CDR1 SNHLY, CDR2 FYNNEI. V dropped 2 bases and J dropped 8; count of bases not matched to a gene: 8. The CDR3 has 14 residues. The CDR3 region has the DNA TGTGCCAGCAGTGAAAGGCAGGGGGAACTGGGCTACACCTTC. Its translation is CASSERQGELGYTF.

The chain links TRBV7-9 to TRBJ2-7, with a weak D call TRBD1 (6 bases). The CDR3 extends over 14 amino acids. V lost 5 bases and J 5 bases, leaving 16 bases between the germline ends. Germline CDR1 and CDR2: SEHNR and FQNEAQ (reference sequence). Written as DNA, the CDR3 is TGTGCCAGCAGCCTTTTTAGCGAGGGGGACGAGCAGTACTTC. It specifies CASSLFSEGDEQYF.

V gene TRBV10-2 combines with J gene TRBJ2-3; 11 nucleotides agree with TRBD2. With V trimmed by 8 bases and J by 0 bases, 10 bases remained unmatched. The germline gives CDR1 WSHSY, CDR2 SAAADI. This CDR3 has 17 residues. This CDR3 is CASGNVRTSGSTDTQYF. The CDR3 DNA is TGCGCCAGCGGGAATGTTAGGACTAGCGGGAGCACAGATACGCAGTATTTT.

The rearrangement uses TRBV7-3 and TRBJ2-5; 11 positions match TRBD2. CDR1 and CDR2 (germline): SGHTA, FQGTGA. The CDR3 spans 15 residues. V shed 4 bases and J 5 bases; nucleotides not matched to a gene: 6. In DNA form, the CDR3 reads TGTGCCAGCAGCTGGATAGCGGGAGGGCGCGAGACCCAGTACTTC. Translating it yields CASSWIAGGRETQYF.